One sample yielded the 5 T cell receptor beta chains listed below, sequenced in a study of blood T cell repertoires in COVID-19. TCRdb keeps only in-frame clones here, not all; method: immunoSEQ multiplex PCR. The table lists about 220,000 clones, more than 75% of them singletons. Sequenced sample: peripheral blood. These receptors all stem from a woman aged 30 to 39 who had recovered from COVID-19.

This chain joins TRBV7-3 and TRBJ2-7, with 9 positions matching TRBD1. CDR3 length: 12 amino acids. The V gene end was trimmed by 3 bases and the J gene end by 7 bases; junction bases not matched to a gene: 1. Germline CDR1 is SGHTA and CDR2 is FQGTGA. In DNA, the CDR3 is TGTGCCAGCAGCTTCGGACAGGGGGAGCAGTACTTC. This gives the protein CASSFGQGEQYF.

The V call is TRBV11-2, the J call TRBJ2-1; D gene ambiguous. This CDR3 is built from 16 residues. V was cut by 0 bases and J by 0 bases, with 9 bases left in between. Per germline, CDR1 SGHAT and CDR2 FQNNGV. The CDR3 here is CASSLEVSPSYNEQFF. For the CDR3, the DNA is TGTGCCAGCAGCTTAGAGGTTAGCCCCTCCTACAATGAGCAGTTCTTC.

V gene TRBV4-1 combines with J gene TRBJ2-7, with D tentatively TRBD1 (6 bases). Trimming cost V 4 bases and J 0 bases, with 10 bases left between them. In germline, CDR1 is MGHRA, CDR2 YSYEKL. This CDR3 comprises 14 residues. The CDR3 nucleotides read TGCGCCAGCAGCCCCTTGGGGGCCTCCTACGAGCAGTACTTC. This sequence encodes CASSPLGASYEQYF.

The chain couples TRBV4-3 to TRBJ2-2; TRBD2 matches 11 bases. This CDR3 has 17 amino acids. The V and J ends lost 4 bases and 0 bases, in that order; junction bases with no gene match: 4. CDR1 LGHNA and CDR2 YSLEER come from the germline V gene. The chain's CDR3 is CASSRKLAGANTGELFF. CDR3 coding DNA: TGCGCCAGCAGCCGGAAACTAGCGGGGGCGAACACCGGGGAGCTGTTTTTT.

The chain combines TRBV30 with TRBJ1-3; D ambiguous. The CDR3 contains 20 residues. Germline-derived CDR1 and CDR2 are GTSNPN and SVGIG (reference sequence). Deletions cut 0 bases from V and 0 bases from J, with 24 bases between. This CDR3 is CAWSVLRTPFGGGSGNTIYF. The CDR3 nucleotides are TGTGCCTGGAGTGTATTGAGGACGCCCTTCGGTGGAGGCTCTGGAAACACCATATATTTT.